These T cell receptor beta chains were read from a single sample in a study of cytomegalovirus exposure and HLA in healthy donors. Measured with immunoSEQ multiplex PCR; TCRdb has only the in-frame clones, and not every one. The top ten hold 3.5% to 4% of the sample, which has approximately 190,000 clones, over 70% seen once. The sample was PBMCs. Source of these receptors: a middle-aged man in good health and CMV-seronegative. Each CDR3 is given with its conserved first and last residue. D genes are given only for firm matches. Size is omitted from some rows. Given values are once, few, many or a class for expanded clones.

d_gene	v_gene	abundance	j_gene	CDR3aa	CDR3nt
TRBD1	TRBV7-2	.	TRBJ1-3	CASSKQGGSPSGNTIYF	TGTGCCAGCAGCAAACAGGGGGGGTCACCTTCTGGAAACACCATATATTTT
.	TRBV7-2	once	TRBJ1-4	CASSLDRGSEKLFF	TGTGCCAGCAGCTTAGATCGGGGAAGTGAAAAACTGTTTTTT
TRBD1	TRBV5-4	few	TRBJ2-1	CASSLGQGSYNEQFF	TGTGCCAGCAGCTTAGGACAGGGCTCCTACAATGAGCAGTTCTTC
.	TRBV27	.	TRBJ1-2	CASSLNRRGGNYGYTF	TGTGCCAGCAGTTTAAACCGCCGGGGGGGGAACTATGGCTACACCTTC
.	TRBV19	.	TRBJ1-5	CASSPGRGPKEPQHF	TGTGCCAGTAGCCCCGGAAGGGGCCCCAAAGAGCCCCAGCATTTT
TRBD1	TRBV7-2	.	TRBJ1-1	CASSFTGGMNTEAFF	TGTGCCAGCAGCTTTACAGGGGGAATGAACACTGAAGCTTTCTTT
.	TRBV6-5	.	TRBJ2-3	CASSYRGGTQYF	TGTGCCAGCAGTTACAGGGGTGGTACGCAGTATTTT
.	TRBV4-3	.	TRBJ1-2	CASSQEYWTDYGYTF	TGCGCCAGCAGCCAAGAGTACTGGACAGACTATGGCTACACCTTC
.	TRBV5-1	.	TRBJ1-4	CASRGGTNEKLFF	TGCGCCAGCAGAGGGGGAACCAACGAAAAACTGTTTTTT
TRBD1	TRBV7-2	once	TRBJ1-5	CASSLDRGRSKGNQPQHF	TGTGCCAGCAGCCTAGACAGGGGGCGCTCAAAAGGCAATCAGCCCCAGCATTTT
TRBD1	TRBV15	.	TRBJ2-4	CATSRGQGVRDIQYF	TGTGCCACCAGCAGAGGACAGGGGGTAAGGGACATTCAGTACTTC
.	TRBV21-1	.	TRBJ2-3	CASSKAAVTDTQYF	TGTGCCAGCAGCAAAGCAGCGGTCACAGATACGCAGTATTTT
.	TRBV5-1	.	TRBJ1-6	CASSLGGQGQVTSPLHF	TGCGCCAGCAGCTTGGGGGGGCAGGGGCAGGTAACTTCACCCCTCCACTTT
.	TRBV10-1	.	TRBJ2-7	CASRPTRTATYEQYF	TGCGCCAGCAGACCTACACGGACAGCCACCTACGAGCAGTACTTC
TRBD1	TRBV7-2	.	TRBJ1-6	CASSRGQLFSYNSPLHF	TGTGCCAGCAGCCGGGGACAGCTGTTCTCCTATAATTCACCCCTCCACTTT
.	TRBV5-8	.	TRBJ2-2	CASSLGNTNTGELFF	TGTGCCAGCAGCTTGGGTAACACGAACACCGGGGAGCTGTTTTTT
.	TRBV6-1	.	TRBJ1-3	CASTPGVGLGNTIYF	TGTGCCAGCACCCCGGGGGTAGGCTTAGGAAACACCATATATTTT
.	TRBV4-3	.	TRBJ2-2	CASSGLTGELFF	TGCGCCAGCAGCGGGCTAACCGGGGAGCTGTTTTTT
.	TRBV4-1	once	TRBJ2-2	CASSWQGIGGELFF	TGCGCCAGCAGCTGGCAGGGGATTGGCGGGGAGCTGTTTTTT
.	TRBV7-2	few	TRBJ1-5	CASSLSGTHRQPQHF	TGTGCCAGCAGCTTATCCGGGACACATCGGCAGCCCCAGCATTTT
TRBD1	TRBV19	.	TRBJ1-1	CASTPTGLNTEAFF	TGTGCCAGTACCCCGACAGGGTTGAACACTGAAGCTTTCTTT
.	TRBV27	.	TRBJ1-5	CASRLGSNQPQHF	TGTGCCAGCAGATTGGGCAGCAATCAGCCCCAGCATTTT
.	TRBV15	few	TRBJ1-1	CATSRDFSGNTEAFF	TGTGCCACCAGCAGAGATTTTTCGGGAAACACTGAAGCTTTCTTT
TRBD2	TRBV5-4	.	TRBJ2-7	CASSSSGSSYEQYF	TGTGCCAGCAGCTCTAGCGGAAGCTCCTACGAGCAGTACTTC
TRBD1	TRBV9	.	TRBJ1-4	CASSVDGRDRGLSEKLFF	TGTGCCAGCAGCGTGGATGGGCGCGACAGGGGATTGAGTGAAAAACTGTTTTTT
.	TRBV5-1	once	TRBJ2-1	CASSLDRTPYNEQFF	TGCGCCAGCAGCCTTGACAGGACTCCCTACAATGAGCAGTTCTTC
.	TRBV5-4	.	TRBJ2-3	CASSLGGSSYTDTQYF	TGTGCCAGCAGCTTGGGAGGGAGCTCTTACACAGATACGCAGTATTTT
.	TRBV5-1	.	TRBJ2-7	CASSLGAGTAYEQYF	TGCGCCAGCAGCTTGGGGGCAGGTACTGCCTACGAGCAGTACTTC
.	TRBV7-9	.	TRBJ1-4	CARMAGMDEKLFF	TGTGCCCGCATGGCAGGGATGGATGAAAAACTGTTTTTT
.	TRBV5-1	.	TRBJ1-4	CASSFQGSNEKLFF	TGCGCCAGCAGCTTTCAGGGGAGTAACGAAAAACTGTTTTTT
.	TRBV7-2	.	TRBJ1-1	CASRHSRDTEAFF	TGTGCCAGCAGACACAGCAGGGACACTGAAGCTTTCTTT
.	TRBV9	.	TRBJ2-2	CASRSGGNTGELFF	TGTGCCAGCAGGTCCGGGGGGAACACCGGGGAGCTGTTTTTT
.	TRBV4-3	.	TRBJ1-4	CASSQDEGNEKLFF	TGCGCCAGCAGCCAAGATGAGGGTAATGAAAAACTGTTTTTT
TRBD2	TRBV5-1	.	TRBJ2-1	CASSPGLAGGLEQFF	TGCGCCAGCAGCCCGGGACTAGCGGGGGGGCTTGAGCAGTTCTTC
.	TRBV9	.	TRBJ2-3	CASSAPSSTDTQYF	TGTGCCAGCAGCGCCCCCAGTAGCACAGATACGCAGTATTTT
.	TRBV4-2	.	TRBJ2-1	CASSRSGPGAGYRGNEQFF	TGTGCCAGCAGCCGGTCTGGCCCCGGAGCCGGGTATCGGGGTAATGAGCAGTTCTTC
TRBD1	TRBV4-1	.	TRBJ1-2	CASSRLPGQQDYGYTF	TGCGCCAGCAGCCGATTACCGGGACAGCAGGACTATGGCTACACCTTC